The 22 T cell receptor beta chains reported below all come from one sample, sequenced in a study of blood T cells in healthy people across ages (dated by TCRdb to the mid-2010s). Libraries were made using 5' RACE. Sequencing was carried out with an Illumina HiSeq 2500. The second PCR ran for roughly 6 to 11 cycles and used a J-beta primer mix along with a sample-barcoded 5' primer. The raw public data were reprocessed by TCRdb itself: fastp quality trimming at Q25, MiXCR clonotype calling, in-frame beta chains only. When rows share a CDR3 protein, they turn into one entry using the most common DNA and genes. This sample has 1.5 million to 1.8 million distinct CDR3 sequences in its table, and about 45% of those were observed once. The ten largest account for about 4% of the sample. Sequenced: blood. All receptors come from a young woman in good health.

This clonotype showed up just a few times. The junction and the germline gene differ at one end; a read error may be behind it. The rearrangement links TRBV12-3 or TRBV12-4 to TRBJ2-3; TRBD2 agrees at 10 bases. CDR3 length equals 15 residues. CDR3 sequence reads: CASSSGGVGADAQYF. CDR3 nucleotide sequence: TGTGCCAGCAGTAGCGGGGGGGTGGGCGCAGATGCGCAATATTTT.

The CDR3 DNA is TGTGCCAGCAGAATCTCCGGGACTCCCTATAATTCACCCCTCCACTTT. As protein: CASRISGTPYNSPLHF. The chain employs TRBV12-3 or TRBV12-4 and TRBJ1-6, with a possible D match to TRBD1 (5 bases). This CDR3 is built from 16 residues. Deletions cut 6 bases from V and 2 bases from J, with 14 bases between.

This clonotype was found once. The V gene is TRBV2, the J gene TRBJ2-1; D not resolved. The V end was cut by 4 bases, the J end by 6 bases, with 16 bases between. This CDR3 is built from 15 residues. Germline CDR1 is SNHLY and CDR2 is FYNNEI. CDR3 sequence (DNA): TGTGCCAGCAGTGGGGCGTTCCCCGTGGGCAATGAGCAGTTCTTC. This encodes CASSGAFPVGNEQFF.

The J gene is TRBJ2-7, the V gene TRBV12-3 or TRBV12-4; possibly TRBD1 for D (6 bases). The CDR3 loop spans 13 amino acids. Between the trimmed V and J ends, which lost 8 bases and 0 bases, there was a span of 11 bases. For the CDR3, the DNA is TGTGCCAGCTATGGGGGCCCCTCCTACGAGCAGTACTTC. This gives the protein CASYGGPSYEQYF.

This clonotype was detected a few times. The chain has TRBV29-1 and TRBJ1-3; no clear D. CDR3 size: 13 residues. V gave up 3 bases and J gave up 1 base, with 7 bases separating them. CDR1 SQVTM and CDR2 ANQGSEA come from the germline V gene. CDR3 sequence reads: CSVDRGSGNTIYF. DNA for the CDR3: TGCAGCGTTGACAGAGGGTCTGGAAACACCATATATTTT.

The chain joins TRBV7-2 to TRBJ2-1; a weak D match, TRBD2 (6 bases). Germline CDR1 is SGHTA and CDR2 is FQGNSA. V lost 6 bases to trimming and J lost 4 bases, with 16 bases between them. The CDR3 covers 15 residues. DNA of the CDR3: TGTGCCAGCAGAATCCCAGGGACTCGATACAATGAGCAGTTCTTC. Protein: CASRIPGTRYNEQFF.

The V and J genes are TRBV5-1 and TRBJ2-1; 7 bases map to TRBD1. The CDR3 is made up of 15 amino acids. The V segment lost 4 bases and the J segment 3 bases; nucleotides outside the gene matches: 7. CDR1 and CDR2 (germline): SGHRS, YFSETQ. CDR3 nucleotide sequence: TGCGCCAGCAGCCACCACCGGGACAGCTACAATGAGCAGTTCTTC. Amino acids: CASSHHRDSYNEQFF.

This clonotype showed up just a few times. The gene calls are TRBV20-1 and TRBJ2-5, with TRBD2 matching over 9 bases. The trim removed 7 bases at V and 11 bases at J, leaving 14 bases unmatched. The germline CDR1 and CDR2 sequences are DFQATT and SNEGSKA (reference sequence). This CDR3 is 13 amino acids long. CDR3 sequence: CSGSRGGGDEQYF. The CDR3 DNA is TGCAGTGGTAGCCGCGGCGGGGGGGATGAGCAGTACTTC.

This chain's CDR3 is CATAAYSTGYYGYTF. The CDR3 DNA follows: TGTGCCACCGCCGCATATTCGACAGGGTACTATGGCTACACCTTC. This chain joins TRBV2 and TRBJ1-2, with 7 nucleotides matching TRBD1. The J segment lost 3 bases and the V segment lost 10 bases, leaving 14 bases of the junction unmatched. Per germline, CDR1 SNHLY and CDR2 FYNNEI. This CDR3 is built from 15 residues.

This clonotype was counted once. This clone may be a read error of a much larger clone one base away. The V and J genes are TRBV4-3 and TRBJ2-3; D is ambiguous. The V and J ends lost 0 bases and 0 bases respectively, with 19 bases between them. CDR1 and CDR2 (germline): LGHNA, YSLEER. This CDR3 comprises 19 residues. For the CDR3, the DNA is TGCGCCAGCAGCCAAGAGCCCGGACGTGGTCGGGCTAGCACAGATACGCAGTATTTT. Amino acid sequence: CASSQEPGRGRASTDTQYF.

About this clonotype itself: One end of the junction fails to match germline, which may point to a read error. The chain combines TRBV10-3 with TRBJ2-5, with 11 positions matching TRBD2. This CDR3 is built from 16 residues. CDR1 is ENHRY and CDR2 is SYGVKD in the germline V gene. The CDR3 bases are TGTGCCATCAGTGAGTCCGGGACTAGCGGACAAGAGGCCCAGTACTTC. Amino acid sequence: CAISESGTSGQEAQYF.

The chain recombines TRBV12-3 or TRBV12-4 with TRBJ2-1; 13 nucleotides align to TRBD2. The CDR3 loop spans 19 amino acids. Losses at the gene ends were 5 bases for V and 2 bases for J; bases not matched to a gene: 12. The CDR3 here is CASSRTSGGALSPYNEQFF. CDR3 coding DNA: TGTGCCAGCAGTCGCACTAGCGGGGGGGCTCTTTCCCCCTACAATGAGCAGTTCTTC.

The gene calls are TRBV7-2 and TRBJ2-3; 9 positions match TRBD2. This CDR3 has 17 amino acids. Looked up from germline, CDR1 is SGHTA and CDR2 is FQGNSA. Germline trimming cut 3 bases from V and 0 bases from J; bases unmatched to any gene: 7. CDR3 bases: TGTGCCAGCAGCTTTATCGGGCTAGCGGGGAGCACAGATACGCAGTATTTT. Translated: CASSFIGLAGSTDTQYF.

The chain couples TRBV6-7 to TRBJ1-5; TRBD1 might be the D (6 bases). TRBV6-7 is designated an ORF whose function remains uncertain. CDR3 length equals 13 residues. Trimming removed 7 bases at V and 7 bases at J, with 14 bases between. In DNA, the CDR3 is TGTGCCAGCATAGGGGGAGTACGGCAGCCCCAGCATTTT. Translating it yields CASIGGVRQPQHF.

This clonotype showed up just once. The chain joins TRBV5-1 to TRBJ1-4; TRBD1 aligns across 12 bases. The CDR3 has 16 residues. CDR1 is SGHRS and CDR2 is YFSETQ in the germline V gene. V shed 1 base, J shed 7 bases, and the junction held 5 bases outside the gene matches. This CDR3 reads CASSLRRDRGPEKLFF. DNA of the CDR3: TGCGCCAGCAGCTTGCGGAGGGACAGGGGGCCTGAAAAACTGTTTTTT. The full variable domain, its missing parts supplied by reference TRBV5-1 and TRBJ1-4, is KAGVTQTPRYLIKTRGQQVTLSCSPISGHRSVSWYQQTPGQGLQFLFEYFSETQRNKGNFPGRFSGRQFSNSRSEMNVSTLELGDSALYLCASSLRRDRGPEKLFFGSGTQLSVL.

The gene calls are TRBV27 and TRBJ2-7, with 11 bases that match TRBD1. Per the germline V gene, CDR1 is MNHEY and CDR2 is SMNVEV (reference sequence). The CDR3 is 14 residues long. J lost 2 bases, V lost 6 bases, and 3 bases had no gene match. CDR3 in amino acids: CASSGQGATYEQYF. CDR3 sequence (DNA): TGTGCCAGCAGCGGACAGGGGGCAACCTACGAGCAGTACTTC.

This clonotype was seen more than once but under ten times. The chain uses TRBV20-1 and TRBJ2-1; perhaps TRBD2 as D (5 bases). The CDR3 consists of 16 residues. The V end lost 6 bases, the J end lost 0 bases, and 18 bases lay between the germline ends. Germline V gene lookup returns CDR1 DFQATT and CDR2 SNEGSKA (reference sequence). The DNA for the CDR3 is TGCAGTGCCCCAAACCCCAGGACTGGCTCCTACAATGAGCAGTTCTTC. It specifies CSAPNPRTGSYNEQFF.

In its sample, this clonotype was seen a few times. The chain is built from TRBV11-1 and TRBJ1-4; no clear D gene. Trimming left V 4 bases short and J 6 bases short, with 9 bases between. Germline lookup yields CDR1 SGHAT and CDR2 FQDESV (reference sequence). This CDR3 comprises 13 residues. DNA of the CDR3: TGTGCCAGCAGCTCGAGGACGGATGAAAAACTGTTTTTT. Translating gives CASSSRTDEKLFF.

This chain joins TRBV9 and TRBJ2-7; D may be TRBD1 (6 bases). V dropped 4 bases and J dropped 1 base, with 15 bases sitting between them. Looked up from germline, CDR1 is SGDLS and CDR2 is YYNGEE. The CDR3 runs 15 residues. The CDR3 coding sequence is TGTGCCAGCAGCATATCCGGGACACCGTCCTACGAGCAGTACTTC. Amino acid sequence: CASSISGTPSYEQYF.

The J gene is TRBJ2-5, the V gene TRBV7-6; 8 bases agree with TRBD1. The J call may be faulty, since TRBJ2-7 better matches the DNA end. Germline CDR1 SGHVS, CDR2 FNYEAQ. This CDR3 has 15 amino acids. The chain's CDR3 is CASSSDRGFGYEQYF. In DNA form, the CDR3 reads TGTGCCAGCAGCTCCGACAGGGGATTCGGCTACGAGCAGTACTTC.

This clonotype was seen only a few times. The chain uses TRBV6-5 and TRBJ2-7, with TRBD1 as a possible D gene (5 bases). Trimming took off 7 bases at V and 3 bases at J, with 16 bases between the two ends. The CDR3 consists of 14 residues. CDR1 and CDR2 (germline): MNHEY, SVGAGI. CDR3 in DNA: TGTGCCAGCACCACGACCCGCCAGGGCTACGAGCAGTACTTC. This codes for CASTTTRQGYEQYF.

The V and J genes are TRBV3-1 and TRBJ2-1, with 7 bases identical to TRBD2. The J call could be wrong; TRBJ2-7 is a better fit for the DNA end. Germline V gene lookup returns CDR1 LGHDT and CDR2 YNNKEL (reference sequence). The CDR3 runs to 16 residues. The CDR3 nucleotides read TGTGCCAGCAGCCAAGATGGACTAGGCTCCTACAATGAGCAGTACTTC. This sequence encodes CASSQDGLGSYNEQYF.